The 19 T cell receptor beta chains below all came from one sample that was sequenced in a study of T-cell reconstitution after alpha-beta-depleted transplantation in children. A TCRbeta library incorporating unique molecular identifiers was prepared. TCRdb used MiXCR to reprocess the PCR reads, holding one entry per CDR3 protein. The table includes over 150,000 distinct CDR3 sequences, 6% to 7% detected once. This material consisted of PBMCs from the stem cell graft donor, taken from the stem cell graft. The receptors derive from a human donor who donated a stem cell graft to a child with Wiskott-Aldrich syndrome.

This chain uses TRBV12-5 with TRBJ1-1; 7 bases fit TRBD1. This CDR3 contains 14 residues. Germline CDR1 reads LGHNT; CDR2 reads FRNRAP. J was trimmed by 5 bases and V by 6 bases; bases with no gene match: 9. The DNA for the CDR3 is TGTGCTAGTGGCTACAGGGGAGGAGGAACTGAAGCTTTCTTT. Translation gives CASGYRGGGTEAFF.

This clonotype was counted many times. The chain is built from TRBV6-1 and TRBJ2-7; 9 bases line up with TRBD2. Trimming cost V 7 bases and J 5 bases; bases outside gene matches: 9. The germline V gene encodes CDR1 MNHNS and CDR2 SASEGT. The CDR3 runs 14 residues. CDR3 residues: CASTNSGSPDEQYF. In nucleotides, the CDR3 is TGTGCCAGCACGAATAGCGGGAGTCCTGACGAGCAGTACTTC.

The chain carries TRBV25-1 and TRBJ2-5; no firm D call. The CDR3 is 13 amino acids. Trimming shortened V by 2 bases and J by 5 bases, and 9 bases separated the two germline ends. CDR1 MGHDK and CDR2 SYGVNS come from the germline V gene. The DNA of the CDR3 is TGTGCCAGCAGTGAACTTGTCAGGGAGACCCAGTACTTC. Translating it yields CASSELVRETQYF.

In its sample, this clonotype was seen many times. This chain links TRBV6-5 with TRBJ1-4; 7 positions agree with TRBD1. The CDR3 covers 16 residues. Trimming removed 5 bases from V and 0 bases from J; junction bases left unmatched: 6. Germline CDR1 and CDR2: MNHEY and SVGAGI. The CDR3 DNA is TGTGCCAGCAGTACCTACAGGGGATCAACTAATGAAAAACTGTTTTTT. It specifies CASSTYRGSTNEKLFF.

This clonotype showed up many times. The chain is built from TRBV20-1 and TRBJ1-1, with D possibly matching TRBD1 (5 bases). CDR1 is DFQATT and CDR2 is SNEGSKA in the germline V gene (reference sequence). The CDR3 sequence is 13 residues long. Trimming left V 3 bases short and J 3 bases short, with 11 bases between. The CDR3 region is CSARSPGDTEAFF. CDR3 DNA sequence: TGCAGTGCTAGGTCCCCGGGGGACACTGAAGCTTTCTTT.

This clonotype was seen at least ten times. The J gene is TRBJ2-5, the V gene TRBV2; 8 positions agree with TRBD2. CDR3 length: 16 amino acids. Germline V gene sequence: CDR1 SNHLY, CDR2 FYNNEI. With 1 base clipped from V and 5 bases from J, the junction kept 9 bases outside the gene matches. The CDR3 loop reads CASSEVRGGARETQYF. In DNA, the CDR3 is TGTGCCAGCAGTGAAGTCCGGGGGGGGGCCCGGGAGACCCAGTACTTC.

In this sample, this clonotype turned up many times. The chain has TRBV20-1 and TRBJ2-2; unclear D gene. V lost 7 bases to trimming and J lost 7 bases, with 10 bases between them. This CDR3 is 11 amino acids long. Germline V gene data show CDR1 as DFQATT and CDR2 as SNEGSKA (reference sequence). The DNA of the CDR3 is TGCAGTGTATATTCAGGCGGGGAGCTGTTTTTT. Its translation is CSVYSGGELFF.

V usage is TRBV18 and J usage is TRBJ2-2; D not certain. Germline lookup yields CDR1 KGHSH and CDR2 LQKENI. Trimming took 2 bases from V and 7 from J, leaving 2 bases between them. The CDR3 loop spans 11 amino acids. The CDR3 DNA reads TGTGCCAGCTCACCAGACGGGGAGCTGTTTTTT. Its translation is CASSPDGELFF.

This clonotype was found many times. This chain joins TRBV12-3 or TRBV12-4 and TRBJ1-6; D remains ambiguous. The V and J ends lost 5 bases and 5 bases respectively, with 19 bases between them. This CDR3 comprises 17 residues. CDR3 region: CASSPDRAPSNNSPLHF. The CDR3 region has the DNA TGTGCCAGCAGTCCGGATAGGGCCCCGTCCAATAATTCACCCCTCCACTTT.

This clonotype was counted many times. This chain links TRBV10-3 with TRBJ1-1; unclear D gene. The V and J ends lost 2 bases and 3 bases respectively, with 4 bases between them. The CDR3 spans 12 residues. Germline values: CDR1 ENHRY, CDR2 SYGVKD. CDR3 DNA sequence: TGTGCCATCAGTGAGCCTTACACTGAAGCTTTCTTT. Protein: CAISEPYTEAFF.

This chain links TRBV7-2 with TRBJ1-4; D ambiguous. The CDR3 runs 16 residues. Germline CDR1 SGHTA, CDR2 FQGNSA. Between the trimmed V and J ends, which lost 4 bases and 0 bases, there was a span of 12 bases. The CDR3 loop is CASSYAGFATNEKLFF. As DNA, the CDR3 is TGTGCCAGCAGCTATGCGGGGTTCGCAACTAATGAAAAACTGTTTTTT.

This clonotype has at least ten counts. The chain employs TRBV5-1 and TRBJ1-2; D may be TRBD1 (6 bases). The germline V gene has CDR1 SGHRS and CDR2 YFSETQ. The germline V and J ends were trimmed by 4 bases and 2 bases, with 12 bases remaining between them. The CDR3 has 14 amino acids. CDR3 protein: CASSLTTGNYGYTF. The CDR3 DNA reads TGCGCCAGCAGCCTAACGACAGGAAACTATGGCTACACCTTC.

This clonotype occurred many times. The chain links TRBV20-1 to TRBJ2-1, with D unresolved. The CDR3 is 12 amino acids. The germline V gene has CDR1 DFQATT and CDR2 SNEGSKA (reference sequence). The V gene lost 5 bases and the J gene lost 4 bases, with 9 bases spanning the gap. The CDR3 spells CSAPYQYNEQFF. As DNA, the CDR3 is TGCAGTGCTCCATACCAATACAATGAGCAGTTCTTC.

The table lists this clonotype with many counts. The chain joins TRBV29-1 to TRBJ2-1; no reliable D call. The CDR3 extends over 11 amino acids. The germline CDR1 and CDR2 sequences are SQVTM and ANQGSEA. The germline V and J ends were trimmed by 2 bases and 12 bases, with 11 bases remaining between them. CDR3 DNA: TGCAGCGTTGAATTCGGGTGGTTGCAGTTCTTC. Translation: CSVEFGWLQFF.

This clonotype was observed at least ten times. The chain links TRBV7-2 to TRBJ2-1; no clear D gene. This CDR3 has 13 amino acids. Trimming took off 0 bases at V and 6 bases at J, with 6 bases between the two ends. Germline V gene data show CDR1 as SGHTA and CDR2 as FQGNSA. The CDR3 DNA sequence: TGTGCCAGCAGCTTAGCGGCACCCAATGAGCAGTTCTTC. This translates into CASSLAAPNEQFF. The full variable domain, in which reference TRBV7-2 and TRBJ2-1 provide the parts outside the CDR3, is GAGVSQSPSNKVTEKGKDVELRCDPISGHTALYWYRQSLGQGLEFLIYFQGNSAPDKSGLPSDRFSAERTGGSVSTLTIQRTQQEDSAVYLCASSLAAPNEQFFGPGTRLTVL.

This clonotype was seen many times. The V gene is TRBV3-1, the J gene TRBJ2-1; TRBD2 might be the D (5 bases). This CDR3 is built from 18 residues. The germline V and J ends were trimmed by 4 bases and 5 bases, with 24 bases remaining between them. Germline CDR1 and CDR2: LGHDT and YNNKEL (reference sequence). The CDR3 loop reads CASSPPLGMEDLDNEQFF. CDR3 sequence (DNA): TGTGCCAGCAGCCCCCCCTTGGGTATGGAGGATCTGGACAATGAGCAGTTCTTC.

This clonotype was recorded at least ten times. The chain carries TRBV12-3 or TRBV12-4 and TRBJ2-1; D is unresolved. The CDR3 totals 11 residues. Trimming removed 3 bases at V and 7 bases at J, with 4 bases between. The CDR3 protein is CASSFRNEQFF. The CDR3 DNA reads TGTGCCAGCAGTTTCAGGAATGAGCAGTTCTTC.

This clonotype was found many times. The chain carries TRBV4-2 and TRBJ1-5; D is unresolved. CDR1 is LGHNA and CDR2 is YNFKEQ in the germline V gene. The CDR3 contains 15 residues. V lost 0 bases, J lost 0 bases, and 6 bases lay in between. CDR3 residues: CASSQDGNSNQPQHF. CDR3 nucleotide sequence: TGTGCCAGCAGCCAAGACGGTAATAGCAATCAGCCCCAGCATTTT.

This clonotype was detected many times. The CDR3 loop reads CASNRQGARTGELFF. As DNA, the CDR3 is TGTGCCAGCAACCGACAGGGGGCACGTACCGGGGAGCTGTTTTTT. The chain recombines TRBV11-2 with TRBJ2-2; TRBD1 aligns across 10 bases. With 7 bases clipped from V and 5 bases from J, the junction kept 7 bases outside the gene matches. Germline V gene lookup returns CDR1 SGHAT and CDR2 FQNNGV. The CDR3 consists of 15 residues. Full variable domain (missing parts from reference TRBV11-2 and TRBJ2-2): EAGVAQSPRYKIIEKRQSVAFWCNPISGHATLYWYQQILGQGPKLLIQFQNNGVVDDSQLPKDRFSAERLKGVDSTLKIQPAKLEDSAVYLCASNRQGARTGELFFGEGSRLTVL.